This T cell receptor beta chain emerged from a study of shared clonotypes between healthy human individuals (TCRdb year 2020). A note on the overall study: A couple of women and three men aged 18 to 49 years were included in the cohort. Different laboratories and diverse techniques were used to prepare libraries and sequence TCR repertoires, to increase sequencing depth and limit assay-specific biases. Each donor's leukapheresis produced roughly between about 0.9 and 9.5 billion PBMCs. To estimate repertoire size and how much clonotypes are shared between individuals, the study performed deep sequencing of blood TCR repertoires from a handful of healthy adults. For each donor, CD4 naive and CD4 memory were each run on three plates, CD8 naive on two plates, and CD8 memory on one plate.

What the work shows at the level of the full study, not this receptor alone: Pairwise subsampling indicated that sequencing depth was expected to affect the degree of clonotype sharing among donors. Across a handful of donors, 5% to 6% of naive CD4, roughly 3.8% of naive CD8, 2.3% of memory CD4, and 0.4% to 0.45% of memory CD8 clonotypes were shared. Sampling was limited to blood, and TCR repertoires in tissue likely differ from TCR repertoires in blood. The small number of donors limited the genetic and exposure-history diversity represented. Larger estimated clonotype richness was generally found for naive subsets than for memory subsets. Compared with non-shared clonotypes, the clonotypes found in all four sorted-subset donors had higher generation probabilities. Incomplete sequencing was indicated by rarefaction of sorted-subset datasets, despite the large sequencing depth.

Healthy HIV-negative adults with no recently reported acute infections or vaccinations were included as donors. Only Caucasian adults living in Nashville, Tennessee, USA were represented among the donors. Magnetic negative selection was used to enrich CD4+ T cells, after which naive cells were positively selected on CD45RA and the negative fraction became the memory subset. Blood was obtained by leukapheresis, after which PBMCs were separated by Ficoll-Histopaque density gradient centrifugation and cryopreserved in liquid nitrogen vapor phase. Analytical flow cytometry was used to check the purity and quantity of every magnetically sorted T cell population. Genomic DNA was isolated from each sorted fraction and quantified by UV absorbance on a Nanodrop 2000c. On this clone itself: Its specific antigen is unknown. Base-call qualities are not available, and no considerably larger clone is one nucleotide away.

TCR CDR3 regions were amplified from genomic DNA by multiplex PCR using the deep immunoSEQ assay. Genomic DNA extracted from each cell subset was distributed evenly over all wells of several immunoSEQ 96-well plates, and each plate served as one replicate. For sorted subsets, around 200 ng genomic DNA, equal to some 28,000 T cell genomes, was loaded into each replicate PCR. Purified libraries were quantified with a Qubit 3.0 fluorometer, sized on a Bioanalyzer 2100, and re-quantified with the KAPA Library Quantification kit. Every immunoSEQ 96-well plate was sequenced on a dedicated single-read 150-cycle Illumina NextSeq 550 flow cell. Per the original workflow: The immunoSEQ output contained only junctional sequences without quality scores, so filtering could not match that applied to full-length reads. To assign V/J genes and CDR3, sequences were annotated against IMGT germline references using PyIR, a Python wrapper for IgBLAST v1.9. Reads with weak V/J assignments (E-value above 1e-6), missing CDR3, stop codons, out-of-frame junctions, or ambiguous translated residues were removed. V3J clonotypes were defined as sequences sharing the same inferred V gene, J gene, and CDR3 amino acid sequence. Percentage overlap between repertoires was calculated by dividing the number of shared unique clonotypes by the size of the smaller repertoire. RTK rarefaction, the Chao1 estimator, and Recon v2.1 estimates of unobserved clonotypes were used to assess repertoire richness. Generation probabilities were computed with OLGA for all TCRbeta clonotypes obtained by the gDNA method from four donors. TCRdb retrieved this table from immuneACCESS and kept in-frame rearrangements only. Not all clones are present; in checked studies, unresolved V genes account for under half, and no reason is known for the remainder. The V and J calls and clone size come from that table; D and trimming were worked out from the DNA. Counted in this sample were roughly 640,000 clones; approximately 79% of them appeared once. Clones ranked in the top ten supply about 1.8% of the sample.

CDR1 and CDR2 are drawn from the germline V gene: MNHEY, SVGAGI. Clipping removes 4 bases from V and 2 bases from J, with 4 as the unmatched junction base count. The CDR3, from cysteine to phenylalanine, totals 14 residues. Only the CDR3 part of the read is kept: 42 bases, read in frame from the first base. Recombination linked TRBV6-5 to TRBJ2-7; the central 8 bases match TRBD1. This TCR derives from a woman in her 30s in good health. What was sequenced was memory CD4+ T cells sorted from blood. The meaning of the sample's cell subset or site label: CD45RA-negative fraction. Read as DNA, the sequence is TGTGCCAGCAGTTTATCACAGGGGGCCTACGAGCAGTACTTC. Its protein product is CASSLSQGAYEQYF.